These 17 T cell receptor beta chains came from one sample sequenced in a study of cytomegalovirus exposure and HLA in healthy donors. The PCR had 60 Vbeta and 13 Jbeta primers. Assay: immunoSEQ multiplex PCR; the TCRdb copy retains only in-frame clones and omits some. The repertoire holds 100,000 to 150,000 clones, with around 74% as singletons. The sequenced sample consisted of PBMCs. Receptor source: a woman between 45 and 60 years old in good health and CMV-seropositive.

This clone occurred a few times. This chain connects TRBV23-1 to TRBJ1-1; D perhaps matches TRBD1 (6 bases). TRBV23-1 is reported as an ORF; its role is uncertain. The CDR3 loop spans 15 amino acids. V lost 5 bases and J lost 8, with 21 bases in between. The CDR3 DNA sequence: TGCGCCAGCAGTACTCGGATGACAGGTAGCTTGGAAGCTTTCTTT. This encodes CASSTRMTGSLEAFF.

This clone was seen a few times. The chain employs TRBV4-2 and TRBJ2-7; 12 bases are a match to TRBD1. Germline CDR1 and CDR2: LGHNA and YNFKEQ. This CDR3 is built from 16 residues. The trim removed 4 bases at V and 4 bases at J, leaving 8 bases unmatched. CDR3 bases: TGTGCCAGCAGCCCATTCGGGACAGGGGGCATTTACGAGCAGTACTTC. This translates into CASSPFGTGGIYEQYF.

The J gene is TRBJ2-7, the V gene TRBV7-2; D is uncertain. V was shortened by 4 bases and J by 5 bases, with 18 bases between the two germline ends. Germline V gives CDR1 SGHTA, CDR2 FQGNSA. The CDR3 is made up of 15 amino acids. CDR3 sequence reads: CASSSSRHTPHEQYF. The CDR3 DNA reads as TGTGCCAGCAGCTCCTCCCGACATACACCCCACGAGCAGTACTTC.

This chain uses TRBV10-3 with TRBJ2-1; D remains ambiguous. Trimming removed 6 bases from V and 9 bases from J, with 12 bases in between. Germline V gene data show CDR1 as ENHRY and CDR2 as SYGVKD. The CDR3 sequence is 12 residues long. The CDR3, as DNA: TGTGCCATCAGGACTCTAGGTGGTGAGCAGTTCTTC. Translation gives CAIRTLGGEQFF.

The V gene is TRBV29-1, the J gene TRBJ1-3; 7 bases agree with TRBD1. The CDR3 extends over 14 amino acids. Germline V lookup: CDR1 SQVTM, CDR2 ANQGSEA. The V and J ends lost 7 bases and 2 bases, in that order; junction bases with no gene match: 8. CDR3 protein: CSATGSLTGNTIYF. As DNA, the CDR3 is TGCAGCGCGACAGGGTCCTTAACTGGAAACACCATATATTTT.

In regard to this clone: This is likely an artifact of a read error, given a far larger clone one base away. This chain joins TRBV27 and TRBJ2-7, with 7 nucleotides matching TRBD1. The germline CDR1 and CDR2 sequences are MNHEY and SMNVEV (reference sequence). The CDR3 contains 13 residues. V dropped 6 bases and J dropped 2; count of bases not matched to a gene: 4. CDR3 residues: CASSPGTAYEQYF. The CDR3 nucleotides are TGTGCCAGCAGCCCGGGGACAGCCTACGAGCAGTACTTC.

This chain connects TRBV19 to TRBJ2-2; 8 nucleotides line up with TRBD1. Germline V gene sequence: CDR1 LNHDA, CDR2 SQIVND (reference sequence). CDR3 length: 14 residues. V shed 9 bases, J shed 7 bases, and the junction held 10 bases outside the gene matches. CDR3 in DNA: TGTGCCAGCCTCCCCAGGGGGCGCATCGGGGAGCTGTTTTTT. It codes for CASLPRGRIGELFF.

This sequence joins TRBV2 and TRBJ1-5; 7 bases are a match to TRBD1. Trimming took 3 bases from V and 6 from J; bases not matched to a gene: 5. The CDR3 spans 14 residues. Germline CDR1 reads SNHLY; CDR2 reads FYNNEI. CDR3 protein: CASSENRGSQPQHF. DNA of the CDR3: TGTGCCAGCAGTGAGAACAGGGGTAGTCAGCCCCAGCATTTT.

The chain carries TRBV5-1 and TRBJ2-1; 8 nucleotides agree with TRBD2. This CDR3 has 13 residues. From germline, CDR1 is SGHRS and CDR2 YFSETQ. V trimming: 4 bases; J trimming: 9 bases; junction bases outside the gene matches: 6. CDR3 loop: CASSRGGTVEQFF. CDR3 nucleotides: TGCGCCAGCAGCCGGGGGGGAACCGTTGAGCAGTTCTTC.

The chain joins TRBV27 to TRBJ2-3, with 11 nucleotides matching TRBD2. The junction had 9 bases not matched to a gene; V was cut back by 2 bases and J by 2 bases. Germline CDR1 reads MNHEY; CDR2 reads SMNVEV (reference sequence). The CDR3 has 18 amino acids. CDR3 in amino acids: CASSLNWASGGPTDTQYF. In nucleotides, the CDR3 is TGTGCCAGCAGTTTAAATTGGGCTAGCGGGGGGCCCACAGATACGCAGTATTTT.

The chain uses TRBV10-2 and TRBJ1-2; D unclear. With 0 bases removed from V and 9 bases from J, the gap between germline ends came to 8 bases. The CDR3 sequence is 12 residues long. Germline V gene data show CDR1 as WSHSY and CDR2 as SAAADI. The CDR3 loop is CASSESLQSYTF. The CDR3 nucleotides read TGCGCCAGCAGTGAGTCGCTGCAGAGCTACACCTTC.

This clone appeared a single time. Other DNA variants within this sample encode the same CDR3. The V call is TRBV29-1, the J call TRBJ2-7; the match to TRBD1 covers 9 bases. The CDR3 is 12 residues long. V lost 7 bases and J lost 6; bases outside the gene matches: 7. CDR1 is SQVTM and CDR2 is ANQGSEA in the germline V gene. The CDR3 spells CSAGQGAGEQYF. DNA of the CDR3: TGCAGCGCGGGACAGGGAGCTGGCGAGCAGTACTTC.

CDR3 loop: CASSLGATQQETQYF. The CDR3 bases are TGTGCCAGCAGCTTAGGCGCGACACAGCAAGAGACCCAGTACTTC. This chain links TRBV7-2 with TRBJ2-5, with D hard to call. CDR3 length equals 15 residues. The germline gives CDR1 SGHTA, CDR2 FQGNSA. Trimming took 1 base from V and 2 from J, leaving 11 bases between them.

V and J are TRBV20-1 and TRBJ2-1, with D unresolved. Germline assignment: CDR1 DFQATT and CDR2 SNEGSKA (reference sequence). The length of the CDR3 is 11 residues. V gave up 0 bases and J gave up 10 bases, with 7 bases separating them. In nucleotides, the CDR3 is TGCAGTGCTAGAGATCGCGAGGAGCAGTTCTTC. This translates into CSARDREEQFF.

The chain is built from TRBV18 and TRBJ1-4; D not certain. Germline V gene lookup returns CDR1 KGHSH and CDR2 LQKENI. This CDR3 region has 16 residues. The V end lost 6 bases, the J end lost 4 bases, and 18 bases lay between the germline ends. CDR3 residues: CASSPTGRASNEKLFF. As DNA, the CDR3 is TGTGCCAGCTCCCCCACGGGAAGAGCAAGTAATGAAAAACTGTTTTTT.

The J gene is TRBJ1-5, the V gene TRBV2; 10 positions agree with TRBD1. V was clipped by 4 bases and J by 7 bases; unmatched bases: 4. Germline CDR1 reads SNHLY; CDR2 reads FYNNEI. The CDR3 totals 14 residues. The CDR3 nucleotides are TGTGCCAGCAGTGGACAGGGGGCGAACCAGCCCCAGCATTTT. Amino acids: CASSGQGANQPQHF.

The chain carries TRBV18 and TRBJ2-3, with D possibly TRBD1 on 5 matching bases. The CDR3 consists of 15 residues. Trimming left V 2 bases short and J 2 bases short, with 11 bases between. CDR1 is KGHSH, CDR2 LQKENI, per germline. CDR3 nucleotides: TGTGCCAGCTCACCAAGGGGCACAAACACAGATACGCAGTATTTT. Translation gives CASSPRGTNTDTQYF.